Shown below are 6 T cell receptor beta chains from a single sample sequenced in a study of beta chain features in type 1 diabetes. As every portion of the isolated RNA was reverse transcribed, the sequencing read expressed TCRB transcripts. The protocol was immunoSEQ multiplex PCR, while the TCRdb copy is restricted to in-frame clones and leaves out a portion. The table records nearly 350,000 clones, 8% of them present only once. Sequenced: central memory CD4+ T cells from blood. The receptor set was obtained from a woman younger than 35 in good health.

The chain joins TRBV7-6 to TRBJ2-3; D tentatively reads TRBD1 or TRBD2 (5 bases each). The CDR3 runs 13 residues. Germline lookup yields CDR1 SGHVS and CDR2 FNYEAQ. The V and J ends lost 1 base and 9 bases respectively, with 11 bases between them. Written as DNA, the CDR3 is TGTGCCAGCAGCTTAGGTGTCAGGGAGACGCAGTATTTT. This codes for CASSLGVRETQYF.

CDR3: CASSPYDQETQYF. The CDR3 coding sequence is TGTGCCAGCAGTCCGTACGACCAAGAGACCCAGTACTTC. V is TRBV28 and J is TRBJ2-5; D call uncertain. Germline-derived CDR1 and CDR2 are MDHEN and SYDVKM. V shed 5 bases and J shed 0 bases, with 7 bases lying between them. This CDR3 region has 13 residues.

A few counts support this clone. The rearrangement links TRBV7-9 to TRBJ1-4, with TRBD1 matching over 9 bases. The V gene end was trimmed by 5 bases and the J gene end by 8 bases; junction bases not matched to a gene: 6. The CDR3 is 14 amino acids. Per germline, CDR1 SEHNR and CDR2 FQNEAQ (reference sequence). The CDR3 loop is CASSRGQGSEKLFF. The DNA of the CDR3 is TGTGCCAGCAGCCGGGGACAGGGCTCGGAAAAACTGTTTTTT. The variable domain in full, with the rest retrieved from reference TRBV7-9 and TRBJ1-4, is DTGVSQNPRHKITKRGQNVTFRCDPISEHNRLYWYRQTLGQGPEFLTYFQNEAQLEKSRLLSDRFSAERPKGSFSTLEIQRTEQGDSAMYLCASSRGQGSEKLFFGSGTQLSVL.

This clone was counted only a few times. The chain has TRBV2 and TRBJ2-5, with D hard to call. The CDR3 has 12 amino acids. Germline CDR1 SNHLY, CDR2 FYNNEI. The germline V and J ends were trimmed by 7 bases and 4 bases, with 10 bases remaining between them. CDR3 protein: CASTTSPETQYF. In nucleotides, the CDR3 is TGTGCCAGCACGACAAGCCCAGAGACCCAGTACTTC.

This clone has only a few counts. J is TRBJ1-5 and V is TRBV6-5; the D is unclear. CDR1 is MNHEY and CDR2 is SVGAGI in the germline V gene. The CDR3 has 13 residues. V lost 6 bases and J lost 6, with 12 bases in between. CDR3 DNA sequence: TGTGCCAGCAGCCAACAATCGGCTCAGCCCCAGCATTTT. It encodes CASSQQSAQPQHF.

A few counts support this clone. V gene TRBV7-9 combines with J gene TRBJ2-1, with D possibly matching TRBD2 (6 bases). Germline assignment: CDR1 SEHNR and CDR2 FQNEAQ (reference sequence). V dropped 2 bases and J dropped 4 bases, with 18 bases sitting between them. The CDR3 sequence is 17 residues long. The CDR3, as DNA: TGTGCCAGCAGCTTAAGGGGAGGATCCACTCTTTACAATGAGCAGTTCTTC. It encodes CASSLRGGSTLYNEQFF.